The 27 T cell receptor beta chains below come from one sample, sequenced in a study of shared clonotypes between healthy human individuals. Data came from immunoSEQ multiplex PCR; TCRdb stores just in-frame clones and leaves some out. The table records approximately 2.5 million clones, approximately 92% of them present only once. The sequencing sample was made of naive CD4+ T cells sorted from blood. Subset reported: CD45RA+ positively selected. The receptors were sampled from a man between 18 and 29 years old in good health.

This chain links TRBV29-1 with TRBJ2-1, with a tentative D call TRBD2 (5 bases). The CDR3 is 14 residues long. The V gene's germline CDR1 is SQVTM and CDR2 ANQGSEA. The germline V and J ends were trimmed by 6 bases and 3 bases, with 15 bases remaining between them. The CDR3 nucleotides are TGCAGCGTCGCCCGAGTACTAGGCTACAATGAGCAGTTCTTC. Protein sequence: CSVARVLGYNEQFF.

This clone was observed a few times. The CDR3 loop reads CASSPGRSEAFF. The CDR3 DNA reads as TGTGCCAGCTCACCAGGGCGGAGTGAAGCTTTCTTT. This chain joins TRBV18 and TRBJ1-1, with D unresolved. The CDR3 sequence is 12 residues long. Trimming took off 2 bases at V and 7 bases at J, with 8 bases between the two ends. Germline V gives CDR1 KGHSH, CDR2 LQKENI. Variable domain in full (rest from reference TRBV18 and TRBJ1-1): NAGVMQNPRHLVRRRGQEARLRCSPMKGHSHVYWYRQLPEEGLKFMVYLQKENIIDESGMPKERFSAEFPKEGPSILRIQQVVRGDSAAYFCASSPGRSEAFFGQGTRLTVV.

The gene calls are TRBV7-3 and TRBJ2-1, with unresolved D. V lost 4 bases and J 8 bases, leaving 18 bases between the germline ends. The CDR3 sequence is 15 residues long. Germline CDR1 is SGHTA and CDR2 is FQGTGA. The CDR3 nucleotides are TGTGCCAGCAGCTCCCAGCCTACCCTTCTCTATGAGCAGTTCTTC. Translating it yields CASSSQPTLLYEQFF.

As DNA, the CDR3 is TGTGCCTGGATGAGGAGGGGAGAGACCCAGTACTTC. It specifies CAWMRRGETQYF. V gene TRBV30 combines with J gene TRBJ2-5, with a weak D call TRBD2 (6 bases). V was cut by 4 bases and J by 4 bases, with 10 bases left in between. Germline loops: CDR1 GTSNPN, CDR2 SVGIG (reference sequence). The CDR3 is made up of 12 amino acids.

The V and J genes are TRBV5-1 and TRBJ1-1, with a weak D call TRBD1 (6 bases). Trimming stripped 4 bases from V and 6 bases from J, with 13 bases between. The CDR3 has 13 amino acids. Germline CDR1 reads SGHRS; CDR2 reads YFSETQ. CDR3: CASSPNPGAEAFF. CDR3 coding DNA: TGCGCCAGCAGCCCAAACCCAGGGGCTGAAGCTTTCTTT.

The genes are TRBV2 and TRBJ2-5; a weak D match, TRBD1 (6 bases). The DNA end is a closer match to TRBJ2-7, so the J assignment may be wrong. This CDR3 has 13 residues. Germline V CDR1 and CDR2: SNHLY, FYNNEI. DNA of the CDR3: TGTGCCAGCAAGCTAGGCCAGGGGTCCGAGCAGTACTTC. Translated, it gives CASKLGQGSEQYF.

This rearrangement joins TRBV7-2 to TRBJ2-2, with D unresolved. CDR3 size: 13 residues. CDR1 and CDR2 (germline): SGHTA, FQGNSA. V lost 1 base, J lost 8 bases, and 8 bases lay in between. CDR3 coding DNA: TGTGCCAGCAGCTTAGAGTTTGGGGGGGAGCTGTTTTTT. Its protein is CASSLEFGGELFF. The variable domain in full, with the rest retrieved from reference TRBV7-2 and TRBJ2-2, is GAGVSQSPSNKVTEKGKDVELRCDPISGHTALYWYRQSLGQGLEFLIYFQGNSAPDKSGLPSDRFSAERTGGSVSTLTIQRTQQEDSAVYLCASSLEFGGELFFGEGSRLTVL.

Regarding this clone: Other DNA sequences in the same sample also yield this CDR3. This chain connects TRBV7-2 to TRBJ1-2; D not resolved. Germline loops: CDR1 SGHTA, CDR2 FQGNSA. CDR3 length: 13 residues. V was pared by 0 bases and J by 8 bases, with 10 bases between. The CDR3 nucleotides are TGTGCCAGCAGCTTAGCTGGCAGCTCCGGCTACACCTTC. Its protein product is CASSLAGSSGYTF.

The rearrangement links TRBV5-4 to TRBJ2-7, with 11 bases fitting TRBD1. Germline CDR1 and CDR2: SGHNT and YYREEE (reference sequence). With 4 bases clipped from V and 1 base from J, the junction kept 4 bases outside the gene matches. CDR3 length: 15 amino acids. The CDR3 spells CASSPGQGASYEQYF. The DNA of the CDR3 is TGTGCCAGCAGCCCCGGACAGGGGGCGTCCTACGAGCAGTACTTC. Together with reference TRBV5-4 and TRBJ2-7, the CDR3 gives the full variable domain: ETGVTQSPTHLIKTRGQQVTLRCSSQSGHNTVSWYQQALGQGPQFIFQYYREEENGRGNFPPRFSGLQFPNYSSELNVNALELDDSALYLCASSPGQGASYEQYFGPGTRLTVT.

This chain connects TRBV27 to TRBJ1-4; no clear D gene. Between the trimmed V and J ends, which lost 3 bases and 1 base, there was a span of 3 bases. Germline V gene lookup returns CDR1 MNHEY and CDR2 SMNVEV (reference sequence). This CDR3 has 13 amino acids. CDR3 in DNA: TGTGCCAGCAGTTTCCAAACTAATGAAAAACTGTTTTTT. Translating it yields CASSFQTNEKLFF.

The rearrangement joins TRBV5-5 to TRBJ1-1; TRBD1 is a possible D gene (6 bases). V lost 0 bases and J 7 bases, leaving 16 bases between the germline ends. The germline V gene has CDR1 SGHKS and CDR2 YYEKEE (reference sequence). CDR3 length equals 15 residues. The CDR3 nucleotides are TGTGCCAGCAGCTTGGCATTGGACAGCCCCGATGAAGCTTTCTTT. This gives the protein CASSLALDSPDEAFF. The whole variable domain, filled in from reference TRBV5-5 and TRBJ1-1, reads DAGVTQSPTHLIKTRGQQVTLRCSPISGHKSVSWYQQVLGQGPQFIFQYYEKEERGRGNFPDRFSARQFPNYSSELNVNALLLGDSALYLCASSLALDSPDEAFFGQGTRLTVV.

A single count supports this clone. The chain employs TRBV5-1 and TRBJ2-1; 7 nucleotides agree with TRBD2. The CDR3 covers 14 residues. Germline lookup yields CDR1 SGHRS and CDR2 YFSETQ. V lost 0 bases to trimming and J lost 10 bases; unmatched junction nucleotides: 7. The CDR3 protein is CASSLDGLVQEQFF. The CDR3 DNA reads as TGCGCCAGCAGCTTGGACGGACTAGTGCAAGAGCAGTTCTTC.

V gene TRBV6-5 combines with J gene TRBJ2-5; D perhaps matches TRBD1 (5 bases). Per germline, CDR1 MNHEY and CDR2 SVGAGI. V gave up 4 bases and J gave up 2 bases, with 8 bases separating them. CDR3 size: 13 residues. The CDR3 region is CASSWTLQETQYF. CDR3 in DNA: TGTGCCAGCAGTTGGACACTTCAAGAGACCCAGTACTTC.

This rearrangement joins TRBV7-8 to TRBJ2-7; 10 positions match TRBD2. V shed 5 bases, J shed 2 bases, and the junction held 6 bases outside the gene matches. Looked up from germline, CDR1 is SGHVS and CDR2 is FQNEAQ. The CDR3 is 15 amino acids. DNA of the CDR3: TGTGCCAGCAGCATAAGACTAGCGGGCACCTACGAGCAGTACTTC. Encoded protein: CASSIRLAGTYEQYF. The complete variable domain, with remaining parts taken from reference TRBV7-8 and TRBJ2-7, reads GAGVSQSPRYKVAKRGQDVALRCDPISGHVSLFWYQQALGQGPEFLTYFQNEAQLDKSGLPSDRFFAERPEGSVSTLKIQRTQQEDSAVYLCASSIRLAGTYEQYFGPGTRLTVT.

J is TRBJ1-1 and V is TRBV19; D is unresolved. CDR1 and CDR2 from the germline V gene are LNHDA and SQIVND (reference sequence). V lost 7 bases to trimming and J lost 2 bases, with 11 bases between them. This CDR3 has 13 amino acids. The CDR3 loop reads CASTYRVNTEAFF. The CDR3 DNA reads TGTGCCAGTACCTACCGGGTTAACACTGAAGCTTTCTTT.

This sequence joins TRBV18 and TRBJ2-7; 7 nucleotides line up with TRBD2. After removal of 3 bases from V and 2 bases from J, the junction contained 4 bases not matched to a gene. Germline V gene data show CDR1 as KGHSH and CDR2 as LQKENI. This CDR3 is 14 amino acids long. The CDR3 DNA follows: TGTGCCAGCTCACCGCTAGCGGAGGCCTACGAGCAGTACTTC. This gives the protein CASSPLAEAYEQYF. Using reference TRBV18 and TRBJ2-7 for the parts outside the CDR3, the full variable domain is NAGVMQNPRHLVRRRGQEARLRCSPMKGHSHVYWYRQLPEEGLKFMVYLQKENIIDESGMPKERFSAEFPKEGPSILRIQQVVRGDSAAYFCASSPLAEAYEQYFGPGTRLTVT.

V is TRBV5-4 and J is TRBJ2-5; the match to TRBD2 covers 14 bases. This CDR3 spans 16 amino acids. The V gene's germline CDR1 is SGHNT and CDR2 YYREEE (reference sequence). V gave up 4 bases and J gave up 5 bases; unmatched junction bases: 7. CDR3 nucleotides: TGTGCCAGCAGCCTCGGGACTAGCGGGAGTCTTGAGACCCAGTACTTC. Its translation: CASSLGTSGSLETQYF. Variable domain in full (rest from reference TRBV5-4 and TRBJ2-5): ETGVTQSPTHLIKTRGQQVTLRCSSQSGHNTVSWYQQALGQGPQFIFQYYREEENGRGNFPPRFSGLQFPNYSSELNVNALELDDSALYLCASSLGTSGSLETQYFGPGTRLLVL.

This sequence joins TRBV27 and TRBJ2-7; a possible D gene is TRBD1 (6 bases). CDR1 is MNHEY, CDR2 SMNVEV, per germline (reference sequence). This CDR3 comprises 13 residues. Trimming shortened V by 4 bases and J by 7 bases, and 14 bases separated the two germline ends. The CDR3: CASSSIQGGEQYF. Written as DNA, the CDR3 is TGTGCCAGCAGTTCTATACAGGGCGGGGAGCAGTACTTC.

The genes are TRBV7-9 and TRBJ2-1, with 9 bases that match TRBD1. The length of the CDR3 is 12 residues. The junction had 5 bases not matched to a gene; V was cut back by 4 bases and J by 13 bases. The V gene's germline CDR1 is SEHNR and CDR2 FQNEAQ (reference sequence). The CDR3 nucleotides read TGTGCCAGCAGCTGGGGACAGGGAGGCCAGTTCTTC. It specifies CASSWGQGGQFF.

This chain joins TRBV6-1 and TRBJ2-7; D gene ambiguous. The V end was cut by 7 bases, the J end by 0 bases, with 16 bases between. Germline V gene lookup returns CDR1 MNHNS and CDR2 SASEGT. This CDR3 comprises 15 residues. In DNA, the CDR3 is TGTGCCAGCACCGAGCAGCCAGGCTTCTCCTACGAGCAGTACTTC. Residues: CASTEQPGFSYEQYF.

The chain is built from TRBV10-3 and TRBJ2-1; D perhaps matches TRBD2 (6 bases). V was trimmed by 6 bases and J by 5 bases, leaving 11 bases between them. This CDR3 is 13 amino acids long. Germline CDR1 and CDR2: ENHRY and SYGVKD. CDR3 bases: TGTGCCATCAGCCCGGGACTTAACAATGAGCAGTTCTTC. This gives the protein CAISPGLNNEQFF.

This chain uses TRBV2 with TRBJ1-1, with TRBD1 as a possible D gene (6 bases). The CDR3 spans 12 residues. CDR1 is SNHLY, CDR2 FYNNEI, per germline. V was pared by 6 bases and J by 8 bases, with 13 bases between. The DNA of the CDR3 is TGTGCCAGCAGCCACAGGGTCGGCGAAGCTTTCTTT. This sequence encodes CASSHRVGEAFF. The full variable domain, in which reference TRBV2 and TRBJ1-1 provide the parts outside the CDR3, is EPEVTQTPSHQVTQMGQEVILRCVPISNHLYFYWYRQILGQKVEFLVSFYNNEISEKSEIFDDQFSVERPDGSNFTLKIRSTKLEDSAMYFCASSHRVGEAFFGQGTRLTVV.

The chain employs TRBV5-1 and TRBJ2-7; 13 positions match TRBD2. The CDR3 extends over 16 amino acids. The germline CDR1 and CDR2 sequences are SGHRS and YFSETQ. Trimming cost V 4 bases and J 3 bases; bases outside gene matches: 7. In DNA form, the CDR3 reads TGCGCCAGCAGCCAGAGGACTAGCGGGAGTTTCTACGAGCAGTACTTC. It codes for CASSQRTSGSFYEQYF. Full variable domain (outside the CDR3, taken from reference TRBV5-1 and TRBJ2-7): KAGVTQTPRYLIKTRGQQVTLSCSPISGHRSVSWYQQTPGQGLQFLFEYFSETQRNKGNFPGRFSGRQFSNSRSEMNVSTLELGDSALYLCASSQRTSGSFYEQYFGPGTRLTVT.

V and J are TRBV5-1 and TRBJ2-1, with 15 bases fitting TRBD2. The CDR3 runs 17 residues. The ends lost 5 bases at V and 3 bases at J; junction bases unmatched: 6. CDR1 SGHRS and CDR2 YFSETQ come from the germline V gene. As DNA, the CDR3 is TGCGCCAGCAGGAGGACTAGCGGGGGGGCCGTCTACAATGAGCAGTTCTTC. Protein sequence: CASRRTSGGAVYNEQFF.

CDR3: CASSVGQGAIYEQYF. CDR3 sequence (DNA): TGTGCCAGCAGCGTAGGTCAGGGGGCGATCTACGAGCAGTACTTC. J is TRBJ2-7 and V is TRBV9, with 8 bases fitting TRBD1. The V segment lost 0 bases and the J segment 3 bases; nucleotides outside the gene matches: 5. Germline V CDR1 and CDR2: SGDLS, YYNGEE. The CDR3 has 15 residues.

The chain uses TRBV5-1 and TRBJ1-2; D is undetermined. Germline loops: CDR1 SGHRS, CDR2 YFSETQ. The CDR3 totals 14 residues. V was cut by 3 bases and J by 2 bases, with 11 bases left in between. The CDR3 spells CASSSNSDNYGYTF. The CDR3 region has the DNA TGCGCCAGCAGCTCAAACAGCGACAACTATGGCTACACCTTC.

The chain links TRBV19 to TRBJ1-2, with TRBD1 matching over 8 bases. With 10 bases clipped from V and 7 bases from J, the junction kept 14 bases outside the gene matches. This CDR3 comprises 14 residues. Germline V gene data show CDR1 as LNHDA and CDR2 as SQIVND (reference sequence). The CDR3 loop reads CAISPPGTGRGYTF. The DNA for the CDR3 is TGTGCCATCTCGCCCCCCGGGACAGGACGTGGCTACACCTTC.